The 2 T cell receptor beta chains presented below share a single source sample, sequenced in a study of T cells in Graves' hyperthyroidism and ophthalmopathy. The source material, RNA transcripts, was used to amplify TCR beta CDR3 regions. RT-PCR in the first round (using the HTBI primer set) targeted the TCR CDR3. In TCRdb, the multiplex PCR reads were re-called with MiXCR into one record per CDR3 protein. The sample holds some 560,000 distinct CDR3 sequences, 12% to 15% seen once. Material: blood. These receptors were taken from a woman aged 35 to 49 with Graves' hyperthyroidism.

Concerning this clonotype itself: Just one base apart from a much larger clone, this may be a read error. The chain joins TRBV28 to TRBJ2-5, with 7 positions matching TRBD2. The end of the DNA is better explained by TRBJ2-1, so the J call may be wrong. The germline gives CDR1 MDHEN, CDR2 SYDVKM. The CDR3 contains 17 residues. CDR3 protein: CASSSYAGNWARETQFF. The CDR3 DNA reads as TGTGCCAGCAGTTCATATGCAGGGAATTGGGCGCGGGAGACCCAGTTCTTC.

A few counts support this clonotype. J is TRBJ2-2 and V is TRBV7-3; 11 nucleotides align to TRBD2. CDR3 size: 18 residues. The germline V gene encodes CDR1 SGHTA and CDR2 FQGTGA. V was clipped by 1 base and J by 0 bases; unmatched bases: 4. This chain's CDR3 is CASSLKGGLAANTGELFF. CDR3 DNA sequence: TGTGCCAGCAGCTTAAAAGGGGGACTAGCGGCGAACACCGGGGAGCTGTTTTTT.